This T cell receptor (beta chain) was obtained from a study of CD8+CD57+ T cells in acquired aplastic anemia (dated by TCRdb to between 2018 and 2020). In the study overall: CD8+CD57+ expansion was defined as a frequency above the mean frequency observed in healthy subjects. Results and caveats for the whole study, not just this receptor: No significant difference in CD8+ Simpson's diversity was found between patients and healthy controls (P=0.060). Twenty-nine CD8+ CDR3 sequences were found in both patients and controls but appeared to be highly expressed in patients and within the immunodominant clones of the patients. In patients, diversity was decreased in CD8+CD57+ cells compared with the total CD4+ and CD8+ cell pools.

Genomic DNA served as template for TCR beta VDJ combination and CDR3 sequence profiling. An Illumina HiSeq 2000 was the platform used for TCR repertoire sequencing. The published analysis was carried out like this. TRBV/TRBJ rearrangement plots, CDR3 size and DJ length profiles, and Simpson's diversity index were used to assess repertoires. The most abundant DNA sequence in the deep sequencing data was taken as the immunodominant clone. CDR3 amino acid sequences were screened for sharing across subjects and were compared with published repertoires and the VDJdb database. The public reads were quality trimmed at Q25 with fastp and then assembled into clones with MiXCR by TCRdb, keeping productive beta chains. CDR3 protein duplicates are merged, each entry listing the most common genes and DNA. The V and J calls were not made by the authors but by TCRdb's processing. This sample has around 19,000 distinct CDR3 sequences in its table, and about 40% of those were observed once. Around 87% of the sample goes to the ten largest clones.

Expansion of CD8+CD57+ cells had been shown by flow cytometry in the patients chosen for sequencing. CD8+CD57+ effector memory cells were additionally sequenced from 2 of the 12 patients who had enough cells. Every patient had severe acquired aplastic anemia, diagnosed using the International Study of Aplastic Anemia and Agranulocytosis and Camitta criteria. At the time blood was sampled, none of the patients had received any therapy. CD8+CD57+ cells were enriched with beads, and a mean of 1.6 ug of DNA was obtained. In this study, sorted CD4+ and CD8+ T cells from the blood of healthy subjects and of severe aplastic anemia patients had their TCR repertoires deep-sequenced. In the USA, patient enrollment took place under clinicaltrials.gov protocols 00001620, 01623167, 00001397, 00071045, 00081523 and 00961064. Ficoll-Paque density gradient centrifugation was used to isolate peripheral blood mononuclear cells.

Comments on this clonotype: Its cognate antigen has yet to be identified. Base-call qualities are not available, and no considerably larger clone is one nucleotide away.

The germline V gene encodes CDR1 ENHRY and CDR2 SYGVKD. From the cysteine through the phenylalanine, the CDR3 covers 16 amino acids. The retained sequence is limited to the CDR3, 48 bases, with the frame set at the first base. Trimming leaves V shorter by 10 bases and J shorter by 6 bases, with the junction holding 14 bases beyond the gene matches. The clonotype originates from a human donor with aplastic anemia. The V and J segments used are TRBV10-3 and TRBJ2-7; TRBD2 lines up with 14 middle nucleotides. Sequencing was performed on CD8+CD57+ T cells sorted from PBMCs. The cell subset or site label corresponds to: bead-enriched CD8+CD57+ effector memory T cells from SAA patients. The nucleotides are TGTGCCAAGATTTGGGAAGGACTAGCGGGAGGTGGCGAGCAGTACTTC. Its protein is CAKIWEGLAGGGEQYF.